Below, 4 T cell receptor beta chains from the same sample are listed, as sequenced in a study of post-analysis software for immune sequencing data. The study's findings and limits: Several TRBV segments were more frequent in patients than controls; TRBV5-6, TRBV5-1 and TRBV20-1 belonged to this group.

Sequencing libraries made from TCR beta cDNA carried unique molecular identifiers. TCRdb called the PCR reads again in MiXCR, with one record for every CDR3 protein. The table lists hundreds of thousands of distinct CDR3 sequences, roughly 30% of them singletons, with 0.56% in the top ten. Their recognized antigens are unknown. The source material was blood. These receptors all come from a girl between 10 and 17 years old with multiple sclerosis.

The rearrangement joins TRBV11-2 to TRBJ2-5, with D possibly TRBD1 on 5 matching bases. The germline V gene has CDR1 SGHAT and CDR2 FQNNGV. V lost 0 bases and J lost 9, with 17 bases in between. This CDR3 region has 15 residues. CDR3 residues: CASSLDGGRVEAQYF. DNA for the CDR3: TGTGCCAGCAGCTTAGATGGCGGCAGGGTTGAGGCCCAGTACTTC.

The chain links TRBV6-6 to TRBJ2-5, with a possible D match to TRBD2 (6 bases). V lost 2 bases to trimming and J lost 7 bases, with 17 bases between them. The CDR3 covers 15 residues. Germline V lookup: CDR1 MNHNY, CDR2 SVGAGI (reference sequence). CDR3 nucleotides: TGTGCCAGCAGTTACAGGTGGGGGGATGGCGGGACCCAGTACTTC. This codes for CASSYRWGDGGTQYF.

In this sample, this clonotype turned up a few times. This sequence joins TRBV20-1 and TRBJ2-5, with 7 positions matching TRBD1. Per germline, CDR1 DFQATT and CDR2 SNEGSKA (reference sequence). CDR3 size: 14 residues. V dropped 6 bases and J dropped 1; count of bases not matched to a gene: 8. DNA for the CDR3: TGCAGTGCAGACTCGGGACAGACCCAAGAGACCCAGTACTTC. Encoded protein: CSADSGQTQETQYF.

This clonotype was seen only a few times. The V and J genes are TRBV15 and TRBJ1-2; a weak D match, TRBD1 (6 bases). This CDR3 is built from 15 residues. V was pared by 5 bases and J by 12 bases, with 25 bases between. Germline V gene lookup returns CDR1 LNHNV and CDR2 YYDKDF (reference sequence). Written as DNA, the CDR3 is TGTGCCACCAGCGGGCGGGGACACCCTGCTATGTCGGACACCTTC. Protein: CATSGRGHPAMSDTF.